Below are 29 T cell receptor beta chains sequenced from a single sample in a study of chronic HIV infection and antiretroviral therapy. TCRdb re-called the 5' RACE reads through MiXCR, storing one row per CDR3 protein. This table has roughly 48,000 distinct CDR3 sequences, approximately 19% appearing once. The sequenced sample was peripheral blood. Receptor source: an adult who had HIV and had not received antiretroviral therapy, or was an uninfected healthy control (not recorded which).

This clonotype has more than one count but fewer than ten. V is TRBV29-1 and J is TRBJ2-4, with D hard to call. This CDR3 contains 14 residues. The germline gives CDR1 SQVTM, CDR2 ANQGSEA. Trimming removed 5 bases from V and 0 bases from J, with 11 bases in between. The chain's CDR3 is CSVLPTVAKNIQYF. The CDR3 DNA sequence: TGCAGCGTTCTGCCCACGGTAGCCAAAAACATTCAGTACTTC.

V gene TRBV10-3 combines with J gene TRBJ2-3; D not certain. The germline gives CDR1 ENHRY, CDR2 SYGVKD. The CDR3 has 14 residues. V gave up 4 bases and J gave up 2 bases, with 10 bases separating them. DNA for the CDR3: TGTGCCATCAGTGGCTCAGGCCACACAGATACGCAGTATTTT. Its protein product is CAISGSGHTDTQYF.

This clonotype was recorded a few times. The CDR3 region has the DNA TGTGCCAGCAGTCAAGTCCCAGGGGCGCCCCAGTACTTC. It specifies CASSQVPGAPQYF. V and J are TRBV27 and TRBJ2-5; the D gene is possibly TRBD1 (6 bases). Germline values: CDR1 MNHEY, CDR2 SMNVEV (reference sequence). This CDR3 is 13 amino acids long. Trimming took 5 bases from V and 9 from J, leaving 16 bases between them.

The chain is built from TRBV11-2 and TRBJ1-5; no firm D call. The CDR3 sequence is 13 residues long. CDR1 is SGHAT and CDR2 is FQNNGV in the germline V gene. V lost 0 bases to trimming and J lost 10 bases, with 10 bases between them. CDR3 amino acids: CASSLERSSPQHF. DNA of the CDR3: TGTGCCAGCAGCTTAGAGAGATCATCCCCCCAGCATTTT.

J is TRBJ2-1 and V is TRBV28, with TRBD2 identical over 10 bases. V was clipped by 6 bases and J by 6 bases; unmatched bases: 8. The germline gives CDR1 MDHEN, CDR2 SYDVKM. This CDR3 has 15 residues. The CDR3 DNA reads TGTGCCAGCAGCCTTGGGACTAGCGTAACCAATGAGCAGTTCTTC. Protein: CASSLGTSVTNEQFF. Full variable domain (outside the CDR3, taken from reference TRBV28 and TRBJ2-1): DVKVTQSSRYLVKRTGEKVFLECVQDMDHENMFWYRQDPGLGLRLIYFSYDVKMKEKGDIPEGYSVSREKKERFSLILESASTNQTSMYLCASSLGTSVTNEQFFGPGTRLTVL.

This clonotype was found a few times. The genes are TRBV4-1 and TRBJ2-4; tentative D call: TRBD1 (6 bases). Between the trimmed V and J ends, which lost 0 bases and 0 bases, there was a span of 18 bases. This CDR3 is built from 19 residues. Germline-derived CDR1 and CDR2 are MGHRA and YSYEKL. The CDR3 here is CASSQDGATGFIAKNIQYF. In DNA form, the CDR3 reads TGCGCCAGCAGCCAAGACGGGGCGACAGGATTTATAGCCAAAAACATTCAGTACTTC.

The sample holds a few counts of this clonotype. The chain has TRBV29-1 and TRBJ2-2; D perhaps matches TRBD2 (6 bases). The germline V gene encodes CDR1 SQVTM and CDR2 ANQGSEA. The CDR3 runs to 14 residues. Trimming left V 6 bases short and J 4 bases short, with 15 bases between. DNA for the CDR3: TGCAGCGTGGGCGGGAAGGGGAGCACCGGGGAGCTGTTTTTT. Protein product: CSVGGKGSTGELFF.

The rearrangement links TRBV7-8 to TRBJ2-2, with TRBD2 matching over 12 bases. The CDR3 has 18 amino acids. The germline CDR1 and CDR2 sequences are SGHVS and FQNEAQ. V lost 5 bases to trimming and J lost 5 bases; unmatched junction nucleotides: 12. In DNA form, the CDR3 reads TGTGCCAGCAGCCGTCTAGCGGGAGGGCCCCAAGTTACCGGGGAGCTGTTTTTT. It translates to CASSRLAGGPQVTGELFF.

This clonotype has a single count. The chain employs TRBV6-2 or TRBV6-3 and TRBJ2-5, with TRBD2 matching 10 bases. The CDR3 extends over 15 amino acids. With V trimmed by 0 bases and J by 5 bases, 3 bases remained unmatched. Looked up from germline, CDR1 is MNHEY and CDR2 is SVGEGT. CDR3 region: CASSYSASGSETQYF. DNA of the CDR3: TGTGCCAGCAGTTACTCGGCTAGCGGGAGTGAGACCCAGTACTTC.

This chain joins TRBV14 and TRBJ1-1; D gene unclear. The CDR3 spans 15 residues. Trimming took off 4 bases at V and 0 bases at J, with 12 bases between the two ends. Germline V lookup: CDR1 SGHDN, CDR2 FVKESK. The CDR3 nucleotides are TGTGCCAGCAGCCCTCTTCAGGTCATGAACACTGAAGCTTTCTTT. It codes for CASSPLQVMNTEAFF. Looking up the rest from reference TRBV14 and TRBJ1-1 gives the full variable domain: EAGVTQFPSHSVIEKGQTVTLRCDPISGHDNLYWYRRVMGKEIKFLLHFVKESKQDESGMPNNRFLAERTGGTYSTLKVQPAELEDSGVYFCASSPLQVMNTEAFFGQGTRLTVV.

This clonotype was seen only once. This rearrangement joins TRBV27 to TRBJ1-1; a possible D gene is TRBD1 (5 bases). Trimming removed 2 bases at V and 11 bases at J, with 12 bases between. The germline V gene encodes CDR1 MNHEY and CDR2 SMNVEV (reference sequence). The length of the CDR3 is 12 residues. The CDR3 DNA reads TGTGCCAGCAGTTTACCCCCGGGGCTGGCTTTCTTT. Translating gives CASSLPPGLAFF.

The chain joins TRBV28 to TRBJ2-7; D ambiguous. CDR1 is MDHEN and CDR2 is SYDVKM in the germline V gene. Trimming pared 3 bases from V and 6 bases from J, leaving 12 bases between. The CDR3 totals 13 residues. This chain's CDR3 is CASSLTGVREQYF. In DNA form, the CDR3 reads TGTGCCAGCAGTTTGACTGGTGTTCGCGAGCAGTACTTC.

The rearrangement joins TRBV27 to TRBJ1-5; 8 bases are shared with TRBD1. The germline V gene encodes CDR1 MNHEY and CDR2 SMNVEV (reference sequence). This CDR3 comprises 14 residues. The V and J ends lost 3 bases and 5 bases, in that order; junction bases with no gene match: 3. CDR3 nucleotide sequence: TGTGCCAGCAGTTTTACAGGGGGTTATCAGCCCCAGCATTTT. It encodes CASSFTGGYQPQHF.

The rearrangement joins TRBV28 to TRBJ1-6, with D perhaps TRBD1 (5 bases). Germline CDR1 and CDR2: MDHEN and SYDVKM. The CDR3 totals 15 residues. Trimming removed 5 bases at V and 7 bases at J, with 15 bases between. The CDR3 DNA reads as TGTGCCAGCAGTAGGCAGGCAGGGTGGAATTCACCCCTCCACTTT. This encodes CASSRQAGWNSPLHF.

This clonotype was picked up a small number of times. V usage is TRBV5-1 and J usage is TRBJ2-7; 7 nucleotides line up with TRBD1. The CDR3 contains 14 residues. V lost 3 bases, J lost 6 bases, and 9 bases stayed unmatched. Germline assignment: CDR1 SGHRS and CDR2 YFSETQ. The CDR3 here is CASSWGTEVGEQYF. CDR3 DNA sequence: TGCGCCAGCAGCTGGGGGACAGAGGTGGGCGAGCAGTACTTC.

The genes are TRBV27 and TRBJ1-3, with a possible D match to TRBD1 (5 bases). Germline CDR1 reads MNHEY; CDR2 reads SMNVEV (reference sequence). This CDR3 contains 16 residues. Trimming stripped 2 bases from V and 1 base from J, with 12 bases between. CDR3 protein: CASSLEGPPSGNTIYF. CDR3 DNA: TGTGCCAGCAGTTTAGAGGGACCGCCTTCTGGAAACACCATATATTTT.

This chain connects TRBV28 to TRBJ2-3, with 11 bases aligning to TRBD1. This CDR3 spans 13 amino acids. Germline V gene lookup returns CDR1 MDHEN and CDR2 SYDVKM. After removal of 10 bases from V and 5 bases from J, the junction contained 5 bases not matched to a gene. The CDR3 DNA reads as TGTGCCACCAGGGACAGGGGGATAGATACGCAGTATTTT. The encoded protein is CATRDRGIDTQYF.

This chain links TRBV24-1 with TRBJ1-4; 7 nucleotides agree with TRBD1. V lost 9 bases to trimming and J lost 7 bases; unmatched junction nucleotides: 7. Germline V lookup: CDR1 KGHDR, CDR2 SFDVKD. CDR3 size: 13 residues. The CDR3 sequence is CATGSGQSEKLFF. Here the CDR3 DNA reads TGTGCCACCGGATCGGGACAGTCTGAAAAACTGTTTTTT.

The chain joins TRBV7-2 to TRBJ2-4; no definite D call. Per germline, CDR1 SGHTA and CDR2 FQGNSA. V was pared by 5 bases and J by 8 bases, with 13 bases between. The CDR3 is 13 amino acids. The CDR3 sequence: CASSPAGRDIQYF. In DNA form, the CDR3 reads TGTGCCAGCAGCCCAGCAGGAAGGGACATTCAGTACTTC.

This clonotype was seen more than once but under ten times. Written as DNA, the CDR3 is TGCAGCGTTGTCCGGACAGGGGGCAGGTACAATGAGCAGTTCTTC. Amino acid sequence: CSVVRTGGRYNEQFF. V and J are TRBV29-1 and TRBJ2-1; 11 bases line up with TRBD1. After removal of 4 bases from V and 4 bases from J, the junction contained 6 bases not matched to a gene. CDR1 and CDR2 (germline): SQVTM, ANQGSEA. This CDR3 comprises 15 residues.

The chain recombines TRBV28 with TRBJ1-1; D is unclear. CDR3 size: 15 residues. With 4 bases removed from V and 2 bases from J, the gap between germline ends came to 14 bases. CDR1 is MDHEN, CDR2 SYDVKM, per germline. CDR3: CASSSLISINTEAFF. CDR3 DNA: TGTGCCAGCAGTTCACTTATCTCCATTAACACTGAAGCTTTCTTT.

This clonotype has just a few counts. The chain couples TRBV29-1 to TRBJ2-2; D is possibly TRBD2 (5 bases). This CDR3 region has 15 residues. Germline V gene lookup returns CDR1 SQVTM and CDR2 ANQGSEA. Trimming stripped 1 base from V and 2 bases from J, with 11 bases between. CDR3 sequence: CSVEARGINTGELFF. The CDR3 nucleotides are TGCAGCGTTGAAGCTCGAGGGATCAACACCGGGGAGCTGTTTTTT.

The chain is built from TRBV6-5 and TRBJ2-5; tentatively, D is TRBD1 (5 bases). Germline loops: CDR1 MNHEY, CDR2 SVGAGI. The length of the CDR3 is 17 residues. The V end lost 1 base, the J end lost 7 bases, and 22 bases lay between the germline ends. CDR3 coding DNA: TGTGCCAGCAGTTACTACCCCGGGCAGGCTACCCAGGGGACCCAGTACTTC. Translation gives CASSYYPGQATQGTQYF.

The table lists this clonotype with a few counts. The gene calls are TRBV28 and TRBJ2-3; 7 bases match TRBD1. Per the germline V gene, CDR1 is MDHEN and CDR2 is SYDVKM. The CDR3 is 17 amino acids. V shed 8 bases and J 4 bases; nucleotides not matched to a gene: 18. CDR3 loop: CASGPSRKGASADTQYF. The CDR3 nucleotides are TGTGCCAGCGGGCCCTCGCGTAAGGGGGCGAGCGCAGATACGCAGTATTTT.

The rearrangement joins TRBV5-1 to TRBJ2-3; D remains ambiguous. The CDR3 consists of 15 residues. Germline V gene sequence: CDR1 SGHRS, CDR2 YFSETQ. V lost 3 bases to trimming and J lost 0 bases, with 11 bases between them. In nucleotides, the CDR3 is TGCGCCAGCAGCTCGACGGGTGCTAGCACAGATACGCAGTATTTT. This encodes CASSSTGASTDTQYF.

This clonotype was counted between two and nine times. This chain links TRBV6-1 with TRBJ1-4; no definite D call. Germline CDR1 and CDR2: MNHNS and SASEGT. The V gene lost 5 bases and the J gene lost 8 bases, with 12 bases spanning the gap. The CDR3 sequence is 13 residues long. The CDR3 protein is CASSTGLWEKLFF. The CDR3 DNA follows: TGTGCCAGCAGTACCGGTCTTTGGGAAAAACTGTTTTTT.

The chain is built from TRBV10-2 and TRBJ1-5; no clear D gene. Trimming left V 6 bases short and J 4 bases short, with 10 bases between. The CDR3 covers 13 residues. Germline-derived CDR1 and CDR2 are WSHSY and SAAADI. DNA of the CDR3: TGCGCCAGCAGCCTATTGTCGAATCAGCCCCAGCATTTT. Its protein product is CASSLLSNQPQHF.

This chain links TRBV27 with TRBJ1-1, with D tentatively TRBD1 (5 bases). Germline CDR1 MNHEY, CDR2 SMNVEV (reference sequence). V was shortened by 7 bases and J by 4 bases, with 7 bases between the two germline ends. CDR3 length: 11 amino acids. The CDR3 bases are TGTGCCAGCAAAAGGGGCACTGAAGCTTTCTTT. Translated, it gives CASKRGTEAFF.

This clonotype has more than one count but fewer than ten. The CDR3 spells CASSSPGATKTQYF. In nucleotides, the CDR3 is TGTGCCAGCAGTTCGCCGGGGGCTACAAAGACCCAGTACTTC. The chain joins TRBV28 to TRBJ2-5, with D possibly called TRBD1 or TRBD2 (6 bases each). V was shortened by 4 bases and J by 6 bases, with 15 bases between the two germline ends. The CDR3 covers 14 residues. Germline V gives CDR1 MDHEN, CDR2 SYDVKM. The full variable domain, in which reference TRBV28 and TRBJ2-5 provide the parts outside the CDR3, is DVKVTQSSRYLVKRTGEKVFLECVQDMDHENMFWYRQDPGLGLRLIYFSYDVKMKEKGDIPEGYSVSREKKERFSLILESASTNQTSMYLCASSSPGATKTQYFGPGTRLLVL.